These 18 T cell receptor beta chains originate from one sample sequenced in a study of cytomegalovirus exposure and HLA in healthy donors. Amplification used 60 Vbeta primers and 13 Jbeta primers. TCRdb keeps only in-frame clones here, not all; method: immunoSEQ multiplex PCR. Among fewer than 300,000 clones listed, roughly 80% were seen once. Material for sequencing was PBMCs. The receptors were sampled from a girl aged 2-10 years in good health and CMV-seronegative.

V usage is TRBV27 and J usage is TRBJ2-7, with D possibly matching TRBD1 (6 bases). V shed 8 bases and J shed 1 base, with 12 bases lying between them. The CDR3 length is 13 residues. Looked up from germline, CDR1 is MNHEY and CDR2 is SMNVEV (reference sequence). CDR3 in DNA: TGTGCCAGCCGGACAGAGCTTTCCTACGAGCAGTACTTC. It is translated as CASRTELSYEQYF.

The V gene is TRBV2, the J gene TRBJ1-2, with 9 bases aligning to TRBD1. Germline V CDR1 and CDR2: SNHLY, FYNNEI. The CDR3 has 19 residues. V lost 1 base and J lost 2; bases outside the gene matches: 14. The CDR3 region is CASSEGRNRGTGSNYGYTF. The CDR3, as DNA: TGTGCCAGCAGTGAAGGTCGTAACAGGGGGACAGGGTCCAACTATGGCTACACCTTC.

V and J are TRBV5-1 and TRBJ2-5, with unresolved D. Germline V lookup: CDR1 SGHRS, CDR2 YFSETQ. Trimming pared 4 bases from V and 3 bases from J, leaving 10 bases between. The CDR3 covers 13 residues. This CDR3 reads CASSLDREETQYF. DNA for the CDR3: TGCGCCAGCAGCCTCGATCGAGAAGAGACCCAGTACTTC.

V and J are TRBV28 and TRBJ1-2, with a tentative D call TRBD1 (5 bases). V gave up 6 bases and J gave up 2 bases, with 22 bases separating them. Germline-derived CDR1 and CDR2 are MDHEN and SYDVKM. The CDR3 extends over 17 amino acids. CDR3 amino acids: CASSQNDFGGLNYGYTF. The CDR3 nucleotides read TGTGCCAGCAGCCAGAATGACTTTGGGGGGTTGAACTATGGCTACACCTTC.

The chain joins TRBV18 to TRBJ1-1, with D possibly being TRBD1 (6 bases). The CDR3 is 16 residues long. Trimming pared 0 bases from V and 1 base from J, leaving 12 bases between. The germline CDR1 and CDR2 sequences are KGHSH and LQKENI. CDR3 protein: CASSPPWTAPNTEAFF. DNA of the CDR3: TGTGCCAGCTCACCACCGTGGACAGCCCCGAACACTGAAGCTTTCTTT.

This sequence joins TRBV27 and TRBJ2-5, with a possible D match to TRBD2 (6 bases). The CDR3 contains 13 residues. CDR1 is MNHEY and CDR2 is SMNVEV in the germline V gene (reference sequence). V lost 5 bases and J 5 bases, leaving 12 bases between the germline ends. The CDR3 spells CASSKLAAETQYF. CDR3 DNA: TGTGCCAGCAGTAAACTAGCTGCCGAGACCCAGTACTTC.

This sequence joins TRBV28 and TRBJ1-5; D is perhaps TRBD1 (5 bases). The germline V gene has CDR1 MDHEN and CDR2 SYDVKM. CDR3 length: 14 residues. Trimming shortened V by 6 bases and J by 4 bases, and 13 bases separated the two germline ends. This chain's CDR3 is CASRRQSWNQPQHF. CDR3 nucleotide sequence: TGTGCCAGCAGGCGACAGAGCTGGAATCAGCCCCAGCATTTT.

Only one count was recorded for this clone. The V call is TRBV7-9, the J call TRBJ1-6, with 11 nucleotides matching TRBD1. CDR3 length equals 17 residues. In germline, CDR1 is SEHNR, CDR2 FQNEAQ (reference sequence). J lost 10 bases, V lost 5 bases, and 13 bases had no gene match. The CDR3: CASSPWDRGKRGSPLHF. The DNA of the CDR3 is TGTGCCAGCAGCCCCTGGGACAGGGGGAAAAGAGGGTCACCCCTCCACTTT.

This clone was seen only a few times. The V and J genes are TRBV4-1 and TRBJ1-4; 8 positions agree with TRBD1. Germline V gene sequence: CDR1 MGHRA, CDR2 YSYEKL. The CDR3 loop spans 17 amino acids. Losses at the gene ends were 3 bases for V and 2 bases for J; bases not matched to a gene: 8. In DNA form, the CDR3 reads TGCGCCAGCAGCCACGGGACAGGACGCCCTACTAATGAAAAACTGTTTTTT. Encoded protein: CASSHGTGRPTNEKLFF.

The CDR3 sequence: CASSVVQLAGVGEQFF. DNA for the CDR3: TGTGCCAGCAGCGTAGTCCAACTAGCGGGGGTGGGCGAGCAGTTCTTC. The J gene is TRBJ2-1, the V gene TRBV9, with 11 bases fitting TRBD2. V lost 0 bases to trimming and J lost 10 bases; unmatched junction nucleotides: 9. The CDR3 covers 16 residues. CDR1 and CDR2 (germline): SGDLS, YYNGEE.

The gene calls are TRBV28 and TRBJ2-5; 15 bases line up with TRBD2. This CDR3 is built from 18 residues. V lost 6 bases and J lost 1; bases outside the gene matches: 9. Germline CDR1 MDHEN, CDR2 SYDVKM. The CDR3 loop reads CASSFGLAGGSSQETQYF. The CDR3 region has the DNA TGTGCCAGCAGCTTTGGACTAGCGGGGGGGAGTAGCCAAGAGACCCAGTACTTC.

The V call is TRBV21-1, the J call TRBJ2-7; TRBD1 was called by the table and not checked on the DNA. TRBV21-1 is reported as a pseudogene. The CDR3 length is 15 residues. In nucleotides, the CDR3 is TGTGCCAGCAGCAAACCGGGACAGCGAAACCACGAGCAGTACTTC. As protein: CASSKPGQRNHEQYF.

The chain links TRBV9 to TRBJ1-3; tentatively, D is TRBD1 (5 bases). CDR1 and CDR2 (germline): SGDLS, YYNGEE. The V and J ends lost 4 bases and 3 bases respectively, with 11 bases between them. The CDR3 consists of 14 residues. The DNA of the CDR3 is TGTGCCAGCAGCTCGGGGGTTTTTGGAAACACCATATATTTT. Translating it yields CASSSGVFGNTIYF.

This clone was seen a few times. This chain's CDR3 is CASSVRGNTEAFF. Written as DNA, the CDR3 is TGTGCCAGCAGTGTTAGGGGTAACACTGAAGCTTTCTTT. The rearrangement links TRBV6-1 to TRBJ1-1; D is possibly TRBD1 (5 bases). The CDR3 extends over 13 amino acids. CDR1 and CDR2 from the germline V gene are MNHNS and SASEGT. The V gene lost 4 bases and the J gene lost 2 bases, with 8 bases spanning the gap.

The chain is built from TRBV6-5 and TRBJ2-3, with a tentative D call TRBD2 (6 bases). With 0 bases removed from V and 4 bases from J, the gap between germline ends came to 11 bases. CDR1 MNHEY and CDR2 SVGAGI come from the germline V gene. The CDR3 totals 15 residues. CDR3 in DNA: TGTGCCAGCAGTTACTCGATCACGGGGGCAGATACGCAGTATTTT. Amino acids: CASSYSITGADTQYF.

The chain couples TRBV27 to TRBJ1-3; D remains unclear. The CDR3 loop spans 16 amino acids. The V gene lost 0 bases and the J gene lost 0 bases, with 9 bases spanning the gap. CDR1 and CDR2 from the germline V gene are MNHEY and SMNVEV (reference sequence). The CDR3 DNA is TGTGCCAGCAGTTTATCTCCCCATAGCTCTGGAAACACCATATATTTT. Encoded protein: CASSLSPHSSGNTIYF.

This clone was observed a single time. The chain joins TRBV2 to TRBJ1-2; D is ambiguous. CDR1 is SNHLY, CDR2 FYNNEI, per germline. The ends were cut back, 4 bases at V and 0 bases at J, with 9 bases in the middle. The CDR3 contains 14 residues. As DNA, the CDR3 is TGTGCCAGCAGTGTCACTCTCACTAACTATGGCTACACCTTC. Encoded protein: CASSVTLTNYGYTF.

This clone was seen a few times. The chain carries TRBV30 and TRBJ1-1; 9 nucleotides align to TRBD1. CDR1 is GTSNPN, CDR2 SVGIG, per germline (reference sequence). V was pared by 8 bases and J by 1 base, with 8 bases of the junction left unmatched. The CDR3 length is 14 residues. The CDR3 sequence: CAPEGTGRNTEAFF. Here the CDR3 DNA reads TGTGCCCCGGAGGGGACAGGGCGGAACACTGAAGCTTTCTTT.